Listed here is a single T cell receptor beta chain. No antigen is known for it. CDR1 is SGHRS, CDR2 YFSETQ, per germline. This CDR3 has 15 residues. V lost 0 bases and J lost 5; bases outside the gene matches: 3. Systemic immunosuppression or autoimmune disease history was grounds to exclude patients. The sample comes from a study of OX40 agonist ivuxolimab in advanced cancers. General study results and limits: Blood T cells, both CD4+ and CD8+, expanded clonally by week 6 at 0.1 to 3.0 mg/kg.

TCRdb's copy holds only in-frame clones and misses some; the assay was immunoSEQ multiplex PCR. The sample carries tens of thousands of clones, roughly 90% recorded once. The chain carries TRBV5-1 and TRBJ1-4, with 8 bases fitting TRBD1. This TCR was recovered from an adult with an advanced solid tumor such as melanoma, head and neck, liver or kidney cancer. The sequencing used CD4+ or CD8+ T cells sorted from blood, collected in a trial of the OX40 agonist ivuxolimab. CDR3 loop: CASSLADRGNEKLFF. DNA for the CDR3: TGCGCCAGCAGCTTGGCCGACAGGGGAAATGAAAAACTGTTTTTT.